This T cell receptor (beta chain) was recorded in a study of T cells in Graves' hyperthyroidism and ophthalmopathy. Study-wide findings and caveats: Blood also held most thyroid clonotypes expanded beyond 0.001. Model predictions of ophthalmopathy came a median approximately 6 months before onset. In the analysis, a 13 V-J model separated ophthalmopathy from stable hyperthyroidism.

The TCR beta CDR3 regions underwent amplification using RNA transcripts as the source. The TCR CDR3 first-round RT-PCR relied on the HTBI primer set. TCRdb ran MiXCR on the multiplex PCR reads and lists one entry per CDR3 protein. The table has about 580,000 distinct CDR3 sequences, 11% to 15% seen once. At least ten counts were recorded for this clonotype. Antigen unknown. The CDR3 totals 16 residues. Trimming cost V 5 bases and J 0 bases; bases outside gene matches: 6. CDR1 and CDR2 from the germline V gene are DFQATT and SNEGSKA (reference sequence). Diagnoses used clinical symptoms, serum thyroxine and TRAb, thyroid ultrasound and orbital computed tomography.

The TCR sequence derives from a woman aged 25-40 years with Graves' hyperthyroidism that later progressed to Graves' ophthalmopathy. Sequenced input: blood. The chain joins TRBV20-1 to TRBJ2-2; 10 bases are shared with TRBD1. Written as DNA, the CDR3 is TGCAGTGCTCCGGACAGGGGGGAATCGAACACCGGGGAGCTGTTTTTT. Amino acids: CSAPDRGESNTGELFF.